This entry lists 30 T cell receptor beta chains sequenced from one sample in a study of patients and donors after allogeneic stem cell transplantation. TCRdb passed the RT-PCR reads through MiXCR, listing each CDR3 protein once. Counted here are around 240,000 distinct CDR3 sequences, 11% to 15% occurring once; the ten biggest clones make up approximately 10%. The sequenced sample consisted of blood, either unsorted or a sorted T cell fraction (not recorded which). These receptors were obtained from a human donor who was either an allogeneic HSCT recipient or a stem cell or donor lymphocyte infusion donor (not recorded which). It is not recorded whose cells these are; they may come from a transplant donor.

In nucleotides, the CDR3 is TGCGCCAGCAGCCACGGGGCGGGGGGCACAGATACGCAGTATTTT. This translates into CASSHGAGGTDTQYF. The chain links TRBV4-3 to TRBJ2-3; the match to TRBD2 covers 7 bases. The V gene end was trimmed by 3 bases and the J gene end by 1 base; junction bases not matched to a gene: 4. The germline gives CDR1 LGHNA, CDR2 YSLEER. CDR3 length equals 15 residues.

There are a few counts of this clonotype. J is TRBJ2-3 and V is TRBV7-9; unclear D gene. Germline V CDR1 and CDR2: SEHNR, FQNEAQ (reference sequence). The CDR3 runs 11 residues. Deletions cut 5 bases from V and 6 bases from J, with 6 bases between. CDR3 residues: CASSQSDTQYF. Written as DNA, the CDR3 is TGTGCCAGCAGCCAGTCCGATACGCAGTATTTT.

This chain joins TRBV5-1 and TRBJ1-2, with 9 bases aligning to TRBD1. CDR3 size: 15 residues. CDR1 is SGHRS and CDR2 is YFSETQ in the germline V gene. With V trimmed by 4 bases and J by 6 bases, 10 bases remained unmatched. The CDR3 protein is CASSGGQGRIDGYTF. The CDR3 region has the DNA TGCGCCAGCAGCGGGGGACAGGGCAGAATCGATGGCTACACCTTC.

At least ten counts were recorded for this clonotype. This sequence joins TRBV4-2 and TRBJ2-3; D not certain. The CDR3 has 16 amino acids. Germline CDR1 reads LGHNA; CDR2 reads YNFKEQ. The germline V and J ends were trimmed by 1 base and 0 bases, with 11 bases remaining between them. CDR3 region: CASSQGKAYSTDTQYF. The CDR3 coding sequence is TGTGCCAGCAGCCAAGGAAAAGCGTATAGCACAGATACGCAGTATTTT.

This chain links TRBV7-9 with TRBJ2-1; TRBD1 or TRBD2 may be the D gene (5 bases each). Germline CDR1 SEHNR, CDR2 FQNEAQ (reference sequence). The CDR3 is 16 amino acids. Trimming cost V 6 bases and J 7 bases, with 22 bases left between them. CDR3 DNA sequence: TGTGCCAGCAGTCTTGGACTGGCGGGCAGGGATAATGAGCAGTTCTTC. This codes for CASSLGLAGRDNEQFF.

The J gene is TRBJ2-7, the V gene TRBV15; 7 bases agree with TRBD2. The ends lost 3 bases at V and 12 bases at J; junction bases unmatched: 17. CDR3 size: 15 residues. Germline CDR1 and CDR2: LNHNV and YYDKDF (reference sequence). CDR3 amino acids: CATSSRSGAGEFLYF. CDR3 DNA: TGTGCCACCAGCAGTCGCAGCGGGGCGGGAGAGTTTCTGTACTTC.

This clonotype was seen a handful of times. In DNA form, the CDR3 reads TGTGCCAGCAGCGTGGACAGGGGCAACAATCAGCCCCAGCATTTT. This translates into CASSVDRGNNQPQHF. This sequence joins TRBV2 and TRBJ1-5; 9 bases are shared with TRBD1. The CDR3 covers 15 residues. J gave up 3 bases and V 6 bases, and 6 bases lay outside the gene matches. Germline-derived CDR1 and CDR2 are SNHLY and FYNNEI.

The table lists this clonotype with many counts. This chain uses TRBV2 with TRBJ1-1; 8 bases are a match to TRBD1. The CDR3 runs to 16 residues. V dropped 3 bases and J dropped 1; count of bases not matched to a gene: 7. CDR1 SNHLY and CDR2 FYNNEI come from the germline V gene. CDR3 protein: CASSESAGGANTEAFF. The CDR3 DNA sequence: TGTGCCAGCAGTGAGTCGGCAGGGGGCGCGAACACTGAAGCTTTCTTT.

The chain joins TRBV5-4 to TRBJ2-1; no definite D call. Germline assignment: CDR1 SGHNT and CDR2 YYREEE (reference sequence). The ends were cut back, 3 bases at V and 0 bases at J, with 10 bases in the middle. The CDR3 runs 15 residues. This chain's CDR3 is CASSSAAGSYNEQFF. DNA for the CDR3: TGTGCCAGCAGCTCGGCAGCCGGCTCCTACAATGAGCAGTTCTTC.

This clonotype was found a few times. The V and J genes are TRBV29-1 and TRBJ2-3; D is undetermined. CDR1 SQVTM and CDR2 ANQGSEA come from the germline V gene. The CDR3 is 12 residues long. Trimming left V 4 bases short and J 0 bases short, with 5 bases between. CDR3 DNA: TGCAGCGTTGTAGTTAGCACAGATACGCAGTATTTT. Amino acids: CSVVVSTDTQYF.

V gene TRBV10-3 combines with J gene TRBJ2-7; TRBD2 is a possible D gene (6 bases). Germline values: CDR1 ENHRY, CDR2 SYGVKD. CDR3 length: 13 amino acids. Deletions cut 6 bases from V and 9 bases from J, with 18 bases between. The CDR3 DNA reads as TGTGCCATCAGGGCCCTGACGGGGGTGCGGCAGTACTTC. Translated, it gives CAIRALTGVRQYF.

The chain employs TRBV19 and TRBJ1-2; D unresolved. In germline, CDR1 is LNHDA, CDR2 SQIVND (reference sequence). CDR3 length: 13 amino acids. V dropped 4 bases and J dropped 4 bases, with 10 bases sitting between them. This chain's CDR3 is CASSSSGAYGYTF. In nucleotides, the CDR3 is TGTGCCAGTAGTAGTTCGGGAGCCTATGGCTACACCTTC. Drawing the rest from reference TRBV19 and TRBJ1-2, the complete variable domain is DGGITQSPKYLFRKEGQNVTLSCEQNLNHDAMYWYRQDPGQGLRLIYYSQIVNDFQKGDIAEGYSVSREKKESFPLTVTSAQKNPTAFYLCASSSSGAYGYTFGSGTRLTVV.

This clonotype was seen at least ten times. The chain recombines TRBV12-3 or TRBV12-4 with TRBJ1-3, with D possibly TRBD1 on 6 matching bases. This CDR3 has 16 amino acids. V lost 2 bases and J lost 5, with 16 bases in between. CDR3 residues: CASSLLGGAGRNTIYF. CDR3 nucleotide sequence: TGTGCCAGCAGTTTATTGGGGGGCGCGGGAAGAAACACCATATATTTT.

The chain links TRBV20-1 to TRBJ1-2; 7 bases agree with TRBD1. The trim removed 0 bases at V and 3 bases at J, leaving 1 base unmatched. This CDR3 region has 13 residues. CDR1 is DFQATT, CDR2 SNEGSKA, per germline (reference sequence). For the CDR3, the DNA is TGCAGTGCTAGAGAACAGGGGTACTATGGCTACACCTTC. Translated: CSAREQGYYGYTF.

This clonotype occurred a few times. J is TRBJ1-6 and V is TRBV15; D is undetermined. This CDR3 is 16 amino acids long. Germline V gives CDR1 LNHNV, CDR2 YYDKDF (reference sequence). The V end lost 4 bases, the J end lost 0 bases, and 10 bases lay between the germline ends. The CDR3 reads CATSKDPGSYNSPLHF. The CDR3 region has the DNA TGTGCCACCAGCAAAGATCCGGGCTCCTATAATTCACCCCTCCACTTT.

This clonotype was counted only a few times. This sequence joins TRBV6-1 and TRBJ2-4; D could derive from TRBD1 or TRBD2 (6 bases each). CDR1 and CDR2 (germline): MNHNS, SASEGT. This CDR3 is 18 amino acids long. Trimming stripped 4 bases from V and 0 bases from J, with 19 bases between. The CDR3 loop is CASSGDGGRGSAKNIQYF. The CDR3 DNA reads as TGTGCCAGCAGTGGTGACGGGGGCAGGGGATCAGCCAAAAACATTCAGTACTTC.

As regards this clonotype: One junction end disagrees with the germline gene, perhaps due to a read error. In nucleotides, the CDR3 is TGCGCCAGCAGCTTGGAGGGACAAAGAAATTCACGCCTCCACTTT. Amino acids: CASSLEGQRNSRLHF. This rearrangement joins TRBV5-1 to TRBJ1-6; D possibly corresponds to TRBD1 (6 bases). Germline V gives CDR1 SGHRS, CDR2 YFSETQ. The CDR3 is made up of 15 amino acids.

This clonotype was observed a single time. This chain uses TRBV11-1 with TRBJ2-7, with a tentative D call TRBD1 (6 bases). Germline values: CDR1 SGHAT, CDR2 FQDESV (reference sequence). The CDR3 loop spans 14 amino acids. V was pared by 5 bases and J by 2 bases, with 13 bases between. DNA for the CDR3: TGTGCCAGCAGCCCGCGGACAGCCACCTACGAGCAGTACTTC. The encoded protein is CASSPRTATYEQYF.

In this sample, this clonotype turned up many times. The chain combines TRBV20-1 with TRBJ1-2; D gene unclear. From germline, CDR1 is DFQATT and CDR2 SNEGSKA (reference sequence). This CDR3 region has 13 residues. Between the trimmed V and J ends, which lost 2 bases and 4 bases, there was a span of 11 bases. The CDR3 sequence is CSARRQASYGYTF. The CDR3 nucleotides read TGCAGTGCTAGAAGGCAGGCCTCCTATGGCTACACCTTC.

This clonotype came up a few times. V is TRBV6-5 and J is TRBJ2-2; D tentatively fits TRBD1 or TRBD2 (6 bases each). V was cut by 2 bases and J by 2 bases, with 15 bases left in between. This CDR3 comprises 17 residues. CDR1 MNHEY and CDR2 SVGAGI come from the germline V gene. The CDR3 loop reads CASSYPGAGLNTGELFF. In DNA form, the CDR3 reads TGTGCCAGCAGTTACCCGGGGGCGGGACTCAACACCGGGGAGCTGTTTTTT.

At least ten counts were recorded for this clonotype. The chain has TRBV6-6 and TRBJ1-4; 7 positions agree with TRBD1. V dropped 6 bases and J dropped 5; count of bases not matched to a gene: 0. The CDR3 consists of 12 residues. Per germline, CDR1 MNHNY and CDR2 SVGAGI (reference sequence). The CDR3 region has the DNA TGTGCCAGCAGACAGGGGAATGAAAAACTGTTTTTT. Protein: CASRQGNEKLFF.

This chain joins TRBV20-1 and TRBJ2-1, with D maybe TRBD2 (6 bases). Trimming shortened V by 4 bases and J by 6 bases, and 22 bases separated the two germline ends. Germline assignment: CDR1 DFQATT and CDR2 SNEGSKA (reference sequence). This CDR3 comprises 16 residues. The CDR3: CSANPTANRGLNEQFF. The CDR3 nucleotides are TGCAGTGCTAATCCCACCGCCAACCGGGGACTCAATGAGCAGTTCTTC.

This clonotype was seen a few times. The chain combines TRBV4-2 with TRBJ1-4; no clear D. Germline lookup yields CDR1 LGHNA and CDR2 YNFKEQ. The CDR3 contains 16 residues. The V and J ends lost 1 base and 5 bases respectively, with 14 bases between them. This CDR3 reads CASSQGNLGSNEKLFF. CDR3 nucleotides: TGTGCCAGCAGCCAAGGGAATCTTGGTTCGAATGAAAAACTGTTTTTT.

This clonotype was detected many times. This sequence joins TRBV4-1 and TRBJ1-2; 8 bases fit TRBD1. Unmatched junction bases numbered 10, after V lost 0 bases and J lost 4 bases. The CDR3 extends over 17 amino acids. The germline V gene has CDR1 MGHRA and CDR2 YSYEKL. Here the CDR3 reads CASSQDPQGAQGYGYTF. CDR3 bases: TGCGCCAGCAGCCAAGATCCGCAGGGGGCGCAGGGCTATGGCTACACCTTC.

In its sample, this clonotype was seen a few times. The V call is TRBV15, the J call TRBJ1-5; D ambiguous. The CDR3 runs to 16 residues. Germline V gene lookup returns CDR1 LNHNV and CDR2 YYDKDF (reference sequence). The V end lost 1 base, the J end lost 3 bases, and 13 bases lay between the germline ends. For the CDR3, the DNA is TGTGCCACCAGCAGAGCGGACGAGGGTATCAATCAGCCCCAGCATTTT. It is translated as CATSRADEGINQPQHF. Together with reference TRBV15 and TRBJ1-5, the CDR3 gives the full variable domain: DAMVIQNPRYQVTQFGKPVTLSCSQTLNHNVMYWYQQKSSQAPKLLFHYYDKDFNNEADTPDNFQSRRPNTSFCFLDIRSPGLGDTAMYLCATSRADEGINQPQHFGDGTRLSIL.

The chain couples TRBV30 to TRBJ2-3; D not certain. CDR1 is GTSNPN, CDR2 SVGIG, per germline (reference sequence). V was cut by 4 bases and J by 2 bases, with 7 bases left in between. CDR3 length: 12 residues. The CDR3 is CAWNPNTDTQYF. CDR3 in DNA: TGTGCCTGGAATCCAAACACAGATACGCAGTATTTT.

This clonotype was observed many times. The chain combines TRBV24-1 with TRBJ2-2, with 8 bases lining up with TRBD1. CDR3 length: 16 residues. Germline trimming cut 4 bases from V and 3 bases from J; bases unmatched to any gene: 6. The V gene's germline CDR1 is KGHDR and CDR2 SFDVKD. The CDR3 nucleotides are TGTGCCACCAGTGAACGCAGGGGGCGAGACACCGGGGAGCTGTTTTTT. This gives the protein CATSERRGRDTGELFF.

This clonotype was observed a handful of times. V is TRBV3-1 and J is TRBJ2-3, with 8 bases fitting TRBD2. The V gene end was trimmed by 0 bases and the J gene end by 2 bases; junction bases not matched to a gene: 10. From germline, CDR1 is LGHDT and CDR2 YNNKEL (reference sequence). This CDR3 has 18 amino acids. CDR3 bases: TGTGCCAGCAGCCAAGATCTTTTTGCGGGGGGACCCACAGATACGCAGTATTTT. The encoded protein is CASSQDLFAGGPTDTQYF.

This chain joins TRBV27 and TRBJ1-4; 8 nucleotides line up with TRBD1. Unmatched junction bases numbered 11, after V lost 6 bases and J lost 2 bases. The CDR3 is made up of 17 amino acids. Germline V lookup: CDR1 MNHEY, CDR2 SMNVEV (reference sequence). For the CDR3, the DNA is TGTGCCAGCAGAATTATTAGCCAGGGGGCGACTAATGAAAAACTGTTTTTT. It is translated as CASRIISQGATNEKLFF.

This clonotype was detected only a few times. V gene TRBV28 combines with J gene TRBJ2-7, with TRBD2 identical over 9 bases. Trimming at V came to 5 bases and at J to 5 bases, leaving 10 bases not matched to a gene. Germline CDR1 MDHEN, CDR2 SYDVKM. CDR3 length: 15 residues. Here the CDR3 DNA reads TGTGCCAGCAGTACTCGACTAGCGGTCGGAGACGAGCAGTACTTC. It specifies CASSTRLAVGDEQYF.